The 15 T cell receptor beta chains in this list originate from one sample, sequenced in a study of PD-L1 blockade in urothelial cancer. Using immunoSEQ multiplex PCR, the repertoire was profiled, and TCRdb retains in-frame clones only, with some absent. This sample has roughly 84,000 clones, with roughly 80% found just once. The source was PBMCs, collected around atezolizumab (anti-PD-L1) treatment. The receptors were sampled from a man in his 70s with urothelial cancer.

The rearrangement joins TRBV9 to TRBJ1-3, with D hard to call. The V gene lost 5 bases and the J gene lost 4 bases, with 13 bases spanning the gap. This CDR3 has 14 residues. Germline assignment: CDR1 SGDLS and CDR2 YYNGEE. The CDR3 DNA reads TGTGCCAGCAGAGGAACGGGGAAAGGAAACACCATATATTTT. This translates into CASRGTGKGNTIYF.

The CDR3 loop reads CASSLERLGGELFF. CDR3 coding DNA: TGTGCCAGCAGCTTAGAGCGGTTAGGCGGGGAGCTGTTTTTT. The V call is TRBV11-1, the J call TRBJ2-2; the D gene is possibly TRBD2 (5 bases). The CDR3 spans 14 residues. Trimming shortened V by 1 base and J by 7 bases, and 10 bases separated the two germline ends. Germline values: CDR1 SGHAT, CDR2 FQDESV (reference sequence). The full variable domain, its missing parts supplied by reference TRBV11-1 and TRBJ2-2, is EAEVAQSPRYKITEKSQAVAFWCDPISGHATLYWYRQILGQGPELLVQFQDESVVDDSQLPKDRFSAERLKGVDSTLKIQPAELGDSAMYLCASSLERLGGELFFGEGSRLTVL.

The V gene is TRBV14, the J gene TRBJ2-5; weak D call: TRBD1 (5 bases). This CDR3 comprises 13 residues. With 4 bases removed from V and 5 bases from J, the gap between germline ends came to 11 bases. Germline V gene data show CDR1 as SGHDN and CDR2 as FVKESK. The CDR3 nucleotides read TGTGCCAGCAGCCGGGCAGGGTCGGAGACCCAGTACTTC. Amino acids: CASSRAGSETQYF.

The gene calls are TRBV7-7 and TRBJ2-5; TRBD2 matches at 9 bases. V shed 4 bases and J 5 bases; nucleotides not matched to a gene: 2. Germline values: CDR1 SSHAT, CDR2 FNYEAQ (reference sequence). The CDR3 totals 13 residues. The CDR3 region is CASSSRGGETQYF. In nucleotides, the CDR3 is TGTGCCAGCAGCTCGCGGGGGGGGGAGACCCAGTACTTC.

The chain carries TRBV19 and TRBJ1-1; perhaps TRBD1 as D (5 bases). CDR1 and CDR2 from the germline V gene are LNHDA and SQIVND (reference sequence). Trimming stripped 5 bases from V and 11 bases from J, with 24 bases between. CDR3 length equals 15 residues. The CDR3 DNA follows: TGTGCCAGTAGTGCCTCCCCAGGAGGGGTAAATTGGGCTTTCTTT. This translates into CASSASPGGVNWAFF.

This sequence joins TRBV2 and TRBJ2-5; 8 bases are shared with TRBD2. CDR3 length: 14 residues. With 3 bases clipped from V and 5 bases from J, the junction kept 5 bases outside the gene matches. Germline loops: CDR1 SNHLY, CDR2 FYNNEI. CDR3 protein: CASSEGTRGETQYF. In DNA, the CDR3 is TGTGCCAGCAGTGAGGGGACTAGAGGGGAGACCCAGTACTTC.

The chain combines TRBV5-4 with TRBJ2-5, with D perhaps TRBD2 (5 bases). Looked up from germline, CDR1 is SGHNT and CDR2 is YYREEE (reference sequence). The CDR3 loop spans 12 amino acids. V was trimmed by 3 bases and J by 5 bases, leaving 8 bases between them. The CDR3, as DNA: TGTGCCAGCAGCTCCGGACTGGAGACCCAGTACTTC. This gives the protein CASSSGLETQYF.

The rearrangement links TRBV6-5 to TRBJ1-5; D possibly corresponds to TRBD1 (5 bases). The germline CDR1 and CDR2 sequences are MNHEY and SVGAGI. V was shortened by 5 bases and J by 6 bases, with 11 bases between the two germline ends. CDR3 size: 13 residues. CDR3 sequence (DNA): TGTGCCAGCAGTGCTGGGGCGAGTCAGCCCCAGCATTTT. It is translated as CASSAGASQPQHF.

On this clone itself: At one end, the junction sequence differs from germline, possibly due to a read error. The V gene is TRBV11-1, the J gene TRBJ2-2, with TRBD2 matching over 7 bases. The CDR3 extends over 15 amino acids. Germline V CDR1 and CDR2: SGHAT, FQDESV (reference sequence). The CDR3 loop reads CASSLAAENTGELFF. In nucleotides, the CDR3 is TGTGCCAGCAGCCTAGCGGCAGAGAACACCGGGGAGCTGTTTTTT.

This clone was picked up one time. The genes are TRBV14 and TRBJ2-2; the D is unclear. Germline V gene data show CDR1 as SGHDN and CDR2 as FVKESK. The CDR3 is 14 residues long. The germline V and J ends were trimmed by 3 bases and 1 base, with 6 bases remaining between them. CDR3 sequence reads: CASSHGLNTGELFF. In nucleotides, the CDR3 is TGTGCCAGCAGCCATGGCCTGAACACCGGGGAGCTGTTTTTT.

The J gene is TRBJ2-7, the V gene TRBV9; TRBD1 matches at 8 bases. Trimming removed 0 bases from V and 0 bases from J; junction bases left unmatched: 5. This CDR3 region has 16 residues. From germline, CDR1 is SGDLS and CDR2 YYNGEE. The CDR3 here is CASSVGQGTTSYEQYF. In DNA, the CDR3 is TGTGCCAGCAGCGTAGGACAGGGGACGACCTCCTACGAGCAGTACTTC.

The chain couples TRBV27 to TRBJ2-1; D perhaps matches TRBD2 (6 bases). CDR1 and CDR2 (germline): MNHEY, SMNVEV (reference sequence). The CDR3 runs to 15 residues. The V and J ends lost 2 bases and 3 bases respectively, with 11 bases between them. The CDR3 DNA reads as TGTGCCAGCAGTTTAGAGGCGGGGTACTACAATGAGCAGTTCTTC. Translated, it gives CASSLEAGYYNEQFF.

The chain is built from TRBV28 and TRBJ2-5; 8 bases fit TRBD2. The CDR3 covers 15 residues. Losses at the gene ends were 8 bases for V and 1 base for J; bases not matched to a gene: 9. Germline V lookup: CDR1 MDHEN, CDR2 SYDVKM. The CDR3 region is CASGSLAGFQETQYF. As DNA, the CDR3 is TGTGCCAGCGGGTCTCTAGCGGGTTTCCAAGAGACCCAGTACTTC.

The gene calls are TRBV11-1 and TRBJ2-3; 8 bases agree with TRBD2. This CDR3 contains 15 residues. Germline V gives CDR1 SGHAT, CDR2 FQDESV (reference sequence). With V trimmed by 6 bases and J by 2 bases, 7 bases remained unmatched. Written as DNA, the CDR3 is TGTGCCAGCAGTCCCGGGGGGGGTTTCACAGATACGCAGTATTTT. Protein: CASSPGGGFTDTQYF.

V and J are TRBV6-5 and TRBJ2-5; 7 bases are shared with TRBD1. CDR1 and CDR2 (germline): MNHEY, SVGAGI. This CDR3 is built from 14 residues. The J segment lost 1 base and the V segment lost 6 bases, leaving 5 bases of the junction unmatched. CDR3 DNA: TGTGCCAGCAGCCAGGGACAGTCCCAAGAGACCCAGTACTTC. Encoded protein: CASSQGQSQETQYF.